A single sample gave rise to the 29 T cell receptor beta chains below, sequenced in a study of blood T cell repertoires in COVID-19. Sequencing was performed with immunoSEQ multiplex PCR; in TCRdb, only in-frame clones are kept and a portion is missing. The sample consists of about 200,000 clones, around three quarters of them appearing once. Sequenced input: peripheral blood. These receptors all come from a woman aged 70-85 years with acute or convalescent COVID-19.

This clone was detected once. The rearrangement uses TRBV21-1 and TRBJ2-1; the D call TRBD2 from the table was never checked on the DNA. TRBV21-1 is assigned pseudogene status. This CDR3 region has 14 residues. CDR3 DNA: TGTGCCAGCGCCCGGAGGACCTCCTACAATGAGCAGTTCTTC. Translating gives CASARRTSYNEQFF.

The DNA of the CDR3 is TGCGCCAGCAGCTTATATGGCCCAGGGGGTTTGAACACTGAAGCTTTCTTT. This codes for CASSLYGPGGLNTEAFF. This rearrangement joins TRBV5-1 to TRBJ1-1; 7 bases match TRBD1. The length of the CDR3 is 17 residues. Germline trimming cut 2 bases from V and 0 bases from J; bases unmatched to any gene: 10. Germline V gene sequence: CDR1 SGHRS, CDR2 YFSETQ. Full variable domain (missing parts from reference TRBV5-1 and TRBJ1-1): KAGVTQTPRYLIKTRGQQVTLSCSPISGHRSVSWYQQTPGQGLQFLFEYFSETQRNKGNFPGRFSGRQFSNSRSEMNVSTLELGDSALYLCASSLYGPGGLNTEAFFGQGTRLTVV.

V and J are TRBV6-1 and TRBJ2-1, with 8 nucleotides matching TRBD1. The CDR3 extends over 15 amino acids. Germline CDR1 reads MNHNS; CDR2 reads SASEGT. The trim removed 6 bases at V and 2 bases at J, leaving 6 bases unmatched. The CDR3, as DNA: TGTGCCAGCAGCTCGCAGGGGGCTGCCTACAATGAGCAGTTCTTC. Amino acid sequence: CASSSQGAAYNEQFF.

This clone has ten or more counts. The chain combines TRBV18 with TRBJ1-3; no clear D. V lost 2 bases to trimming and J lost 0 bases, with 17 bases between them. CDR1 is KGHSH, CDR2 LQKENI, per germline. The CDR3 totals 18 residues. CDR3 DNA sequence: TGTGCCAGCTCACCAGGTCCGGACTCCCACGGCTCTGGAAACACCATATATTTT. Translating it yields CASSPGPDSHGSGNTIYF.

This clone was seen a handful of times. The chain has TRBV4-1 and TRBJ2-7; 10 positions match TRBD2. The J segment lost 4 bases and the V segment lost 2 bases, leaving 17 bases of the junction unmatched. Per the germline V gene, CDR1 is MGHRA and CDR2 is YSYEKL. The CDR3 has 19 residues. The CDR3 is CASSQLDTWTSGFGYEQYF. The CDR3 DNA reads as TGCGCCAGCAGCCAACTGGACACTTGGACTAGCGGTTTTGGGTACGAGCAGTACTTC.

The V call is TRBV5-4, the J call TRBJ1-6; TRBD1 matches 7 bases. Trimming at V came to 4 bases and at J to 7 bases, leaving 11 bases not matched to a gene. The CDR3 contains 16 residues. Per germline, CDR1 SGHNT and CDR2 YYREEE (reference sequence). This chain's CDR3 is CASSDDRVWGNSPLHF. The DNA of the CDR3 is TGTGCCAGCAGCGACGACAGGGTTTGGGGGAATTCACCCCTCCACTTT.

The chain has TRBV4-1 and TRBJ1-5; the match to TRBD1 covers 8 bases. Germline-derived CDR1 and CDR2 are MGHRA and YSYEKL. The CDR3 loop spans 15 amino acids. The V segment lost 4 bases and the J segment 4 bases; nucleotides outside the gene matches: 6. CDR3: CASSPGTGKNQPQHF. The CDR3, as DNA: TGCGCCAGCAGCCCCGGGACAGGAAAAAATCAGCCCCAGCATTTT.

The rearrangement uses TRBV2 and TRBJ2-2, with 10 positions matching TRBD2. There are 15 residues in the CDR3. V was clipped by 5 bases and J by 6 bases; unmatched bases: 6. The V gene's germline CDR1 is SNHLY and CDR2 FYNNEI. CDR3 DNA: TGTGCCAGCAGTTGGTTAGCGGGAGGTTCCGGGGAGCTGTTTTTT. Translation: CASSWLAGGSGELFF.

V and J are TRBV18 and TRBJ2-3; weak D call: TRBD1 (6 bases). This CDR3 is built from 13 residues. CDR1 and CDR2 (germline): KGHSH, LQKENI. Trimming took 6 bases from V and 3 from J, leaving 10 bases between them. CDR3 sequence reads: CASSQTGTDTQYF. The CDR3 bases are TGTGCCAGCTCGCAAACAGGGACAGATACGCAGTATTTT.

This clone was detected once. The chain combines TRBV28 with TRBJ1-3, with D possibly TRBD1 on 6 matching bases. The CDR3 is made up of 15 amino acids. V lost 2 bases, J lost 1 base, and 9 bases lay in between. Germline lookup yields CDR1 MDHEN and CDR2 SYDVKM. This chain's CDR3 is CASSLIQGSGNTIYF. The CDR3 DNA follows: TGTGCCAGCAGTTTAATACAGGGATCTGGAAACACCATATATTTT. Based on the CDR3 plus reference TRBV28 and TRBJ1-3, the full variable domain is DVKVTQSSRYLVKRTGEKVFLECVQDMDHENMFWYRQDPGLGLRLIYFSYDVKMKEKGDIPEGYSVSREKKERFSLILESASTNQTSMYLCASSLIQGSGNTIYFGEGSWLTVV.

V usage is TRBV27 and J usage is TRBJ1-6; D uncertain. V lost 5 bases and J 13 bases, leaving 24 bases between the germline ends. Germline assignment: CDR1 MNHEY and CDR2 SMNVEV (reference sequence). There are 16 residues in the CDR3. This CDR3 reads CASSPGSISTPSPLHF. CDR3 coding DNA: TGTGCCAGCAGTCCAGGATCCATTTCAACCCCCTCGCCCCTCCACTTT.

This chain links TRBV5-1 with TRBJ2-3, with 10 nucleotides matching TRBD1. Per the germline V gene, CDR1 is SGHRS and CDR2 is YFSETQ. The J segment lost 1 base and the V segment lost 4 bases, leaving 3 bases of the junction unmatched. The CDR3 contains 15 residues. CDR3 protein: CASSPGQGGTDTQYF. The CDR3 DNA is TGCGCCAGCAGCCCCGGACAGGGGGGCACAGATACGCAGTATTTT.

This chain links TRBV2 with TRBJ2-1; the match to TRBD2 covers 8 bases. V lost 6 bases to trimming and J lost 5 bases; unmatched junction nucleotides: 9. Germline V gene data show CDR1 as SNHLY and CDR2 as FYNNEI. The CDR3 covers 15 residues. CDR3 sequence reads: CASRMERESHNEQFF. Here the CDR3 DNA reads TGTGCCAGCAGAATGGAGCGGGAGAGCCACAATGAGCAGTTCTTC.

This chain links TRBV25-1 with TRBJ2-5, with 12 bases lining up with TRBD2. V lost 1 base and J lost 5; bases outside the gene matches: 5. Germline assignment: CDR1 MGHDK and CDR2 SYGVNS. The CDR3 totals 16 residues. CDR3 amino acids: CASSELLAGGKETQYF. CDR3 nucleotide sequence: TGTGCCAGCAGTGAATTGCTAGCGGGAGGGAAGGAGACCCAGTACTTC.

In DNA, the CDR3 is TGTGCCAGCAGTTCCCCGAGGACTAGCGACGGTCACAATGAGCAGTTCTTC. Its protein product is CASSSPRTSDGHNEQFF. This sequence joins TRBV27 and TRBJ2-1, with 9 bases aligning to TRBD2. V gave up 4 bases and J gave up 5 bases; unmatched junction bases: 12. The CDR3 has 17 amino acids. Looked up from germline, CDR1 is MNHEY and CDR2 is SMNVEV (reference sequence).

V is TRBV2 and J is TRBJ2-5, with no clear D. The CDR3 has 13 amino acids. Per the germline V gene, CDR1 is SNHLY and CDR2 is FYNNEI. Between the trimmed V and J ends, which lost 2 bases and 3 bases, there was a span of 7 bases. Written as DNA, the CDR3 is TGTGCCAGCAGTGAATGGCAGAAAGAGACCCAGTACTTC. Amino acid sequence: CASSEWQKETQYF.

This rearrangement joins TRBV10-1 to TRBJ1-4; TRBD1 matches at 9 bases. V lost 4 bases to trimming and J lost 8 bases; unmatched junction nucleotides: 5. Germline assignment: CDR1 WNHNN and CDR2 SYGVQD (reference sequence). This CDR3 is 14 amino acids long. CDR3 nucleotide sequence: TGCGCCAGCAGTGTCGGGACAGGGAACGAAAAACTGTTTTTT. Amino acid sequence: CASSVGTGNEKLFF.

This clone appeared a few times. The CDR3 DNA reads TGTGCCAGCAGCGTAGCTGGAGCCCCCCCCTACAATGAGCAGTTCTTC. It specifies CASSVAGAPPYNEQFF. This chain links TRBV9 with TRBJ2-1; D remains unclear. The CDR3 runs 16 residues. Germline V gene lookup returns CDR1 SGDLS and CDR2 YYNGEE. V lost 0 bases, J lost 2 bases, and 12 bases lay in between.

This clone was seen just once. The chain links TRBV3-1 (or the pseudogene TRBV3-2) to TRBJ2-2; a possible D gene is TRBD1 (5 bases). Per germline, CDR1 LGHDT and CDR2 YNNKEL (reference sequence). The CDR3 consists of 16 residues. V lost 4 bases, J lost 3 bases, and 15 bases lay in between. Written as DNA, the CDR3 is TGTGCCAGCAGCCCACCCTGGGGCAGCCACACCGGGGAGCTGTTTTTT. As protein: CASSPPWGSHTGELFF.

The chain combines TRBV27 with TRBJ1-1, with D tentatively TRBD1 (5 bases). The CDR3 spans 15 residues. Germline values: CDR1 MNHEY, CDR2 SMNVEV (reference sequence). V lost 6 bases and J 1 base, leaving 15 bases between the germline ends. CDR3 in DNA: TGTGCCAGCAGGTTGACTGGACAAAAGAACACTGAAGCTTTCTTT. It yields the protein CASRLTGQKNTEAFF.

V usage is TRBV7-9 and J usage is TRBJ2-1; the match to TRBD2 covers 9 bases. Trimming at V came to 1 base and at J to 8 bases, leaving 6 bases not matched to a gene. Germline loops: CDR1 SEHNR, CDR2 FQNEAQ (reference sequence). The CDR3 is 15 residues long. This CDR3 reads CASSLGFSGSDEQFF. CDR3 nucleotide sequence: TGTGCCAGCAGCTTAGGATTTAGCGGGAGCGATGAGCAGTTCTTC.

CDR3 DNA sequence: TGTGCCAGCAGTGAAGAAGTAGGACTTAGAACGAACACTGAAGCTTTCTTT. It translates to CASSEEVGLRTNTEAFF. The rearrangement uses TRBV2 and TRBJ1-1, with D hard to call. The CDR3 is 17 amino acids. Germline lookup yields CDR1 SNHLY and CDR2 FYNNEI. Trimming cost V 1 base and J 1 base, with 16 bases left between them.

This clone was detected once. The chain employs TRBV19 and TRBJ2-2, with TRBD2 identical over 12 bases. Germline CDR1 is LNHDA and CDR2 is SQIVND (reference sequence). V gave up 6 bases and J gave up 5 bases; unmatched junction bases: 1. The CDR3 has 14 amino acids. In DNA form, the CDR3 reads TGTGCCAGTAGCGGACTAGCGGGAACCGGGGAGCTGTTTTTT. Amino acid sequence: CASSGLAGTGELFF.

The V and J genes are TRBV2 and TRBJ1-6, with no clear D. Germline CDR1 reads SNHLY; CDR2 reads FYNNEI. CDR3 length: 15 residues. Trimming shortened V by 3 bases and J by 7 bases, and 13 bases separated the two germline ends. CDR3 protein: CASSDLRDGNSPLHF. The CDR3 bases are TGTGCCAGCAGTGATTTGAGGGATGGGAATTCACCCCTCCACTTT.

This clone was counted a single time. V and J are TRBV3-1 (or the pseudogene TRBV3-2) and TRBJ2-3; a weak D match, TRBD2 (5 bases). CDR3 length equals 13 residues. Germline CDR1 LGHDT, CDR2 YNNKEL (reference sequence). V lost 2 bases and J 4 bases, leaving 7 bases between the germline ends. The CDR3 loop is CASSQRGPDTQYF. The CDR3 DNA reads TGTGCCAGCAGCCAACGAGGGCCAGATACGCAGTATTTT.

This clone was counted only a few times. For the CDR3, the DNA is TGTGCCAGCAGTCGCGGGGGAGCGGAAGCTTTCTTT. Amino acid sequence: CASSRGGAEAFF. The chain couples TRBV6-5 to TRBJ1-1, with D possibly being TRBD1 (5 bases). V was clipped by 5 bases and J by 8 bases, with 12 bases between them. This CDR3 is 12 amino acids long. Germline V gene sequence: CDR1 MNHEY, CDR2 SVGAGI.

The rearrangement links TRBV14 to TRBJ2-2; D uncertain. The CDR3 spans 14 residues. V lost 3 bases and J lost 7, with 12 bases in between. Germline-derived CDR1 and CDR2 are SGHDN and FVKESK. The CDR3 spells CASSQSRYYGELFF. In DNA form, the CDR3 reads TGTGCCAGCAGCCAGTCTCGTTACTACGGGGAGCTGTTTTTT.

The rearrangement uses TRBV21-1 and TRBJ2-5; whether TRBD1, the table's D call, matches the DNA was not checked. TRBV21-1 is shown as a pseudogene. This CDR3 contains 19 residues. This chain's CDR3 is CASSKESTFDRGSTETQYF. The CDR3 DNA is TGTGCCAGCAGCAAAGAGAGTACTTTTGACAGGGGGTCTACGGAGACCCAGTACTTC.

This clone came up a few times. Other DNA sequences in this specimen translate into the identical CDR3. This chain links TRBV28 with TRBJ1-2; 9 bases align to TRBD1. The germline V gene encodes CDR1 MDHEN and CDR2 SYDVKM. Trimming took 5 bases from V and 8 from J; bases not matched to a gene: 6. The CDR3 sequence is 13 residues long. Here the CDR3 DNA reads TGTGCCAGCAGTCTGACAGGGGGAAGGGGCTACACCTTC. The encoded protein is CASSLTGGRGYTF.